This TCR beta chain was sequenced in a study of T-cell reconstitution after alpha-beta-depleted transplantation in children. This clonotype showed up just a few times. Unique molecular identifiers were built into the TCRbeta library. TCRdb reanalysed the PCR reads using MiXCR and keeps one entry per CDR3 protein. The data show around 110,000 distinct CDR3 sequences, under 13% seen once. The CDR3 consists of 16 residues. Trimming shortened V by 2 bases and J by 2 bases, and 16 bases separated the two germline ends. The V gene's germline CDR1 is MNHEY and CDR2 SVGAGI. Sequences were derived from PBMCs, sampled before TCRalphabeta/CD19-depleted stem cell transplant. The TCR was taken from a boy aged 2-9 years with acute lymphoblastic leukemia, due to receive a stem cell transplant. V gene TRBV6-5 combines with J gene TRBJ2-7, with D hard to call. The CDR3 sequence: CASSYPPRRQTYEQYF. For the CDR3, the DNA is TGTGCCAGCAGTTACCCTCCCCGGCGGCAGACCTACGAGCAGTACTTC.